The rows below give T cell receptor beta chains drawn from one sample of a study of human T cells and chemical hapten exposure. TCRdb used MiXCR to reprocess the 5' RACE reads, holding one entry per CDR3 protein. The repertoire holds 110,000 or so distinct CDR3 sequences, with approximately 20% as singletons. These TCRs come from a human donor in good health. CDR3s include the opening cysteine and the closing phenylalanine or tryptophan. A D gene is named only where the DNA matches it firmly. The size of a clone is reported for some rows only, either as once, few or many, or as a class for expanded clones.

size	D	J	V	DNA	CDR3
NA	TRBD1	TRBJ2-7	TRBV28	TGTGCCAGCAGTCAACAGGGGGCGCGGGACGAGCAGTACTTC	CASSQQGARDEQYF
NA	NA	TRBJ2-1	TRBV14	TGTGCCAGCAGCCAAGAGTTCTCCTACAATGAGCAGTTCTTC	CASSQEFSYNEQFF
few	NA	TRBJ1-1	TRBV28	TGTGCCAGCAGTTTGGGCAGGGTAACTGAAGCTTTCTTT	CASSLGRVTEAFF
NA	NA	TRBJ2-1	TRBV1	TGCACCAGCAGCCAACCCTTAGCGGGAGACTACAATGAGCAGTTCTTC	CTSSQPLAGDYNEQFF
few	NA	TRBJ2-7	TRBV18	TGTGCCAGCTCACCATCCGCCGGGGTCACCCGGTCATTCGCGCAGTACTTC	CASSPSAGVTRSFAQYF
few	TRBD1	TRBJ1-5	TRBV4-2	TGTGCCAGCAGCCCGATTGGGACAGGGGATCAGCCCCAGCATTTT	CASSPIGTGDQPQHF
NA	TRBD1	TRBJ2-7	TRBV20-1	TGCAGTGCATTCGACAGGGAGAGCTACGAGCAGTACTTC	CSAFDRESYEQYF
few	TRBD2	TRBJ2-1	TRBV5-1	TGCGCCAGCAGCACCGATAGAAATAGCGGGAGGGTGGGGGAGCAGTTCTTC	CASSTDRNSGRVGEQFF
NA	NA	TRBJ2-3	TRBV9	TGTGCCAGCAGCGTAATGGCAGATACGCAGTATTTT	CASSVMADTQYF
NA	TRBD2	TRBJ2-2	TRBV28	TGTGCCACCCAGGGACTAGCGGAGCTGTTTTTT	CATQGLAELFF
few	TRBD2	TRBJ2-2	TRBV12-3/TRBV12-4	TGTGCCAGCAGTTTGGCGGGAGGGCCAACCGGGGAGCTGTTTTTT	CASSLAGGPTGELFF
few	NA	TRBJ2-1	TRBV3-1	TGTGCCAGCAGCCAAGAATATCGAGACAATGAGCAGTTCTTC	CASSQEYRDNEQFF
few	NA	TRBJ2-1	TRBV13	TGTGCCAGCAGCTTGAAGCGGGCCTCCTACAATGAGCAGTTCTTC	CASSLKRASYNEQFF
NA	NA	TRBJ2-6	TRBV28	TGTGCCAGCAGCCCCATGAGAGGGTCTGGGGCCAACGTCCTGACTTTC	CASSPMRGSGANVLTF
few	TRBD1	TRBJ2-3	TRBV12-3/TRBV12-4	TGTGCCAGCAGTTTTTACAGGGGGCCAGATACGCAGTATTTT	CASSFYRGPDTQYF
NA	NA	TRBJ2-1	TRBV5-5	TGTGCCTCCAGCTTGGGGGGCCAGATCCCCTACAATGAGCAGTTCTTC	CASSLGGQIPYNEQFF
few	NA	TRBJ2-5	TRBV6-5	TGTGCCAGCAGTACCACCTCCAGGCCCCAGTACTTC	CASSTTSRPQYF
few	NA	TRBJ1-5	TRBV28	TGTGCCAGCAGTTTTTTAGGGGGTCGGAATCAGCCCCAGCATTTT	CASSFLGGRNQPQHF
NA	TRBD1	TRBJ1-2	TRBV12-3/TRBV12-4	TGTGCCAGCACTATATTCGGGACAGGGGGTCGCTATGGCTACACCTTC	CASTIFGTGGRYGYTF
NA	TRBD2	TRBJ2-1	TRBV12-3/TRBV12-4	TGTGCCAGCAGACCCACTAGCGGGAGGTACAATGAGCAGTTCTTC	CASRPTSGRYNEQFF
few	NA	TRBJ2-1	TRBV11-2	TGTGCCAGCTTCACGGGGAGCACCTACAATGAGCAGTTCTTC	CASFTGSTYNEQFF
few	NA	TRBJ2-4	TRBV20-1	TGCAGTGCTCGCCCGGACGCTAAAAGCATTCAGTACTTC	CSARPDAKSIQYF
NA	NA	TRBJ1-6	TRBV12-3/TRBV12-4	TGTGCCAGCAGTCTGCTCGCCCATCGATGGGTCTATAATTCACCCCTCCACTTT	CASSLLAHRWVYNSPLHF
NA	NA	TRBJ2-1	TRBV9	TGTGCCAGCGGGCGAGGACACAGGTCCTACAATGAGCAGTTCTTC	CASGRGHRSYNEQFF
few	NA	TRBJ2-5	TRBV5-1	TGCGCCAGCAGCCCCGGGGGCCAAGAGACCCAGTACTTC	CASSPGGQETQYF
once	TRBD1	TRBJ1-4	TRBV27	TGTGCCAGCAGGAAACAGGGGAGGGCAACTAATGAAAAACTGTTTTTT	CASRKQGRATNEKLFF
NA	NA	TRBJ2-3	TRBV27	TGTGCCAGCAGTTTTGTTGATCGGACAGATACGCAGTATTTT	CASSFVDRTDTQYF
NA	NA	TRBJ2-7	TRBV24-1	TGTGCCACCAGAGCTAGCGCCGGGGCGGAGCAGTACTTC	CATRASAGAEQYF
few	NA	TRBJ2-1	TRBV2	TGTGCCAGCACCCTGGGACTTCTTTACAATGAGCAGTTCTTC	CASTLGLLYNEQFF
few	NA	TRBJ1-1	TRBV28	TGTGCCAGCAGTGCAGGGGAGTGGGGGAACACTGAAGCTTTCTTT	CASSAGEWGNTEAFF
NA	NA	TRBJ2-1	TRBV20-1	TGCAGTGCTACTAGCGAGTCCTACAATGAGCAGTTCTTC	CSATSESYNEQFF
few	TRBD2	TRBJ2-1	TRBV10-1	TGCGCCGGCCCCCTCCTTGGGACTAGCGCTGAGCAGTTCTTC	CAGPLLGTSAEQFF
NA	NA	TRBJ1-1	TRBV28	TGTGCCAGCAGTTCCCCGGGAGACAACACTGAAGCTTTCTTT	CASSSPGDNTEAFF
once	NA	TRBJ1-5	TRBV28	TGTGCCAGCTCCCCTCCGGGGAATCAGCCCCAGCATTTT	CASSPPGNQPQHF
NA	NA	TRBJ2-7	TRBV28	TGTGCCAGCAGTGTCCCGCCAGGGAGTTACGAGCAGTACTTC	CASSVPPGSYEQYF
few	NA	TRBJ2-2	TRBV20-1	TGCAGTGCTAATCGTCCCAGGGGACCAGGGGAGCTGTTTTTT	CSANRPRGPGELFF
NA	NA	TRBJ2-5	TRBV5-1	TGCGCCAGCAGCTTTGGACAACAAGAGACCCAGTACTTC	CASSFGQQETQYF
NA	NA	TRBJ2-3	TRBV7-8	TGTGCCAGCAGCTCGACTAGTTCTAGCACAGATACGCAGTATTTT	CASSSTSSSTDTQYF
NA	NA	TRBJ2-1	TRBV5-1	TGCGCCAGCCACGACAGGGGGCGAAGTCGGACTAGCGAGAGTGAGCAGTTCTTC	CASHDRGRSRTSESEQFF
few	TRBD2	TRBJ2-3	TRBV28	TGTGCCAGCAGTCCAGGACTAGGCCCGAAAGCGGATACGCAGTATTTT	CASSPGLGPKADTQYF
NA	NA	TRBJ1-2	TRBV5-4	TGTGCCAGCAGCCTCGCAAGCGGGCGGGAAGGCTACACCTTC	CASSLASGREGYTF
few	NA	TRBJ2-2	TRBV29-1	TGCAGCGTCCTTCCCCTGTCAACGGCCGGGGAGCTGTTTTTT	CSVLPLSTAGELFF
few	NA	TRBJ2-7	TRBV10-1	TGCGCCAGCACAAAACCCGACTCGGGGGACGAGCAGTACTTC	CASTKPDSGDEQYF
few	TRBD2	TRBJ2-2	TRBV5-1	TGCGCCAGCAGCCTTAACGGGAGGGCCCAGACCGGGGAGCTGTTTTTT	CASSLNGRAQTGELFF
few	TRBD2	TRBJ2-1	TRBV11-2	TGTGCCAGCAGCTCGACTAGCGGACAATACAATGAGCAGTTCTTC	CASSSTSGQYNEQFF
NA	NA	TRBJ2-2	TRBV20-1	TGCAGTGCTAGAGTGGTGGTGGGCACCGGGGAGCTGTTTTTT	CSARVVVGTGELFF
few	TRBD1	TRBJ2-2	TRBV24-1	TGTGCCACCAGTGATTTGACCCCAAAGGGGACAGAAAACACCGGGGAGCTGTTTTTT	CATSDLTPKGTENTGELFF
NA	TRBD1	TRBJ1-1	TRBV10-2	TGCGCCAGCAGTGAGTGGGGACAGGGGAACGCTGAAGCTTTCTTT	CASSEWGQGNAEAFF
NA	NA	TRBJ2-7	TRBV28	TGTGCCAGCAGTTTAGGCAGGGCCGTAAACGAGCAGTACTTC	CASSLGRAVNEQYF
NA	TRBD1	TRBJ2-3	TRBV5-1	TGCGCCAGCAGCTGGGGACAGGGGTTCGGCACAGATACGCAGTATTTT	CASSWGQGFGTDTQYF
NA	NA	TRBJ2-7	TRBV13	TGTGCCAGCAGCTTAAAAGGCAGGGACGAGCAGTACTTC	CASSLKGRDEQYF